This passage covers 6 T cell receptor beta chains from one sample sequenced in a study of cytomegalovirus exposure and HLA in healthy donors. The PCR was carried out with 60 Vbeta primers and 13 Jbeta primers. This table comes from immunoSEQ multiplex PCR, and its TCRdb copy is limited to in-frame clones, with some not included. The sample has 200,000 or so clones; around 85% are singletons. Source material: PBMCs. These receptor sequences come from a girl aged 2 to 9 in good health and CMV-seronegative.

The rearrangement joins TRBV6-4 to TRBJ2-4; the D gene is possibly TRBD1 (5 bases). The V gene's germline CDR1 is MRHNA and CDR2 SNTAGT. Trimming took 3 bases from V and 0 from J, leaving 12 bases between them. The CDR3 runs 16 residues. CDR3 in DNA: TGTGCCAGCAGTGAGGGGCCCCTCCTAGCCAAAAACATTCAGTACTTC. It is translated as CASSEGPLLAKNIQYF.

The V call is TRBV2, the J call TRBJ1-1; D perhaps matches TRBD1 (5 bases). Germline CDR1 SNHLY, CDR2 FYNNEI. The CDR3 spans 14 residues. Trimming stripped 1 base from V and 1 base from J, with 7 bases between. CDR3 in DNA: TGTGCCAGCAGTGAAGGACAGCGGAACACTGAAGCTTTCTTT. It translates to CASSEGQRNTEAFF. Drawing the rest from reference TRBV2 and TRBJ1-1, the complete variable domain is EPEVTQTPSHQVTQMGQEVILRCVPISNHLYFYWYRQILGQKVEFLVSFYNNEISEKSEIFDDQFSVERPDGSNFTLKIRSTKLEDSAMYFCASSEGQRNTEAFFGQGTRLTVV.

The rearrangement uses TRBV5-1 and TRBJ1-2, with D perhaps TRBD1 (5 bases). Looked up from germline, CDR1 is SGHRS and CDR2 is YFSETQ. The CDR3 covers 15 residues. V was clipped by 0 bases and J by 7 bases, with 16 bases between them. For the CDR3, the DNA is TGCGCCAGCAGCTTGGTCCCGGGGGAGAGCGGTGGCTACACCTTC. Its protein is CASSLVPGESGGYTF.

The J gene is TRBJ1-5, the V gene TRBV2; D uncertain. Trimming took 6 bases from V and 3 from J, leaving 18 bases between them. The germline gives CDR1 SNHLY, CDR2 FYNNEI. This CDR3 is 16 amino acids long. Here the CDR3 DNA reads TGTGCCAGCAGGATTGGAGGAGAGGGATACAATCAGCCCCAGCATTTT. Its protein is CASRIGGEGYNQPQHF.

The table lists this clone with a count of one. Other DNA variants within this sample encode the same CDR3. The chain combines TRBV7-9 with TRBJ2-7; D is uncertain. The CDR3 totals 12 residues. CDR1 and CDR2 (germline): SEHNR, FQNEAQ (reference sequence). Trimming removed 5 bases from V and 1 base from J, with 6 bases in between. CDR3 in amino acids: CASSPSSYEQYF. CDR3 nucleotide sequence: TGTGCCAGCAGCCCGAGTTCCTACGAGCAGTACTTC.

V usage is TRBV11-2 and J usage is TRBJ2-2, with D possibly matching TRBD1 (5 bases). The V gene's germline CDR1 is SGHAT and CDR2 FQNNGV. The CDR3 is made up of 15 amino acids. V was clipped by 1 base and J by 1 base, with 7 bases between them. CDR3 DNA: TGTGCCAGCAGCTTAGGACAGCAGAACACCGGGGAGCTGTTTTTT. It specifies CASSLGQQNTGELFF.